One sample yielded the 8 T cell receptor beta chains listed below, sequenced in a study of OX40 agonist ivuxolimab in advanced cancers. Assay: immunoSEQ multiplex PCR; the TCRdb copy retains only in-frame clones and omits some. This sample has about 45,000 clones, with approximately 91% found just once. The starting material was CD4+ or CD8+ T cells sorted from blood, obtained in a trial of the OX40 agonist ivuxolimab. All receptors derive from an adult with an advanced solid tumor such as melanoma, head and neck, liver or kidney cancer.

This clone occurred once. The rearrangement links TRBV2 to TRBJ2-6, with 10 nucleotides matching TRBD1. Unmatched junction bases numbered 5, after V lost 5 bases and J lost 4 bases. Germline loops: CDR1 SNHLY, CDR2 FYNNEI. CDR3 length: 16 residues. Written as DNA, the CDR3 is TGTGCCAGCAGTCGACAGGGGGCGAACGGGGCCAACGTCCTGACTTTC. Protein product: CASSRQGANGANVLTF.

The chain links TRBV28 to TRBJ1-1; 7 bases align to TRBD1. Germline lookup yields CDR1 MDHEN and CDR2 SYDVKM. The trim removed 6 bases at V and 6 bases at J, leaving 10 bases unmatched. The CDR3 contains 14 residues. CDR3 amino acids: CASSPGGQAPEAFF. The CDR3 DNA follows: TGTGCCAGCAGCCCCGGTGGACAGGCGCCTGAAGCTTTCTTT.

This chain joins TRBV7-3 and TRBJ1-1, with 9 bases that match TRBD1. Losses at the gene ends were 7 bases for V and 3 bases for J; bases not matched to a gene: 9. CDR1 is SGHTA, CDR2 FQGTGA, per germline. The CDR3 is 15 amino acids. CDR3 bases: TGTGCCAGCACCCCCGGGACAGGGTTGGACACTGAAGCTTTCTTT. Encoded protein: CASTPGTGLDTEAFF.

The gene calls are TRBV6-5 and TRBJ2-7; 7 bases fit TRBD2. J gave up 4 bases and V 5 bases, and 8 bases lay outside the gene matches. This CDR3 region has 14 residues. Germline CDR1 is MNHEY and CDR2 is SVGAGI. CDR3 nucleotide sequence: TGTGCCAGCAGTGGGGTGGCGGGAGCTTACGAGCAGTACTTC. This encodes CASSGVAGAYEQYF.

This chain links TRBV28 with TRBJ2-5; D perhaps matches TRBD2 (6 bases). The closer fit of TRBJ2-7 to the DNA end suggests the J call may be wrong. Germline V gives CDR1 MDHEN, CDR2 SYDVKM. The CDR3 is 13 amino acids. CDR3 sequence: CASREGESYEQYF. In nucleotides, the CDR3 is TGTGCCAGCAGGGAGGGCGAGTCCTACGAGCAGTACTTC.

This sequence joins TRBV19 and TRBJ2-1; no firm D call. Germline CDR1 is LNHDA and CDR2 is SQIVND (reference sequence). Trimming cost V 0 bases and J 2 bases, with 8 bases left between them. The CDR3 contains 15 residues. The CDR3 spells CASSIEHSTYNEQFF. CDR3 DNA: TGTGCCAGTAGTATAGAACACAGTACCTACAATGAGCAGTTCTTC.

The chain recombines TRBV5-4 with TRBJ1-4; 10 bases are a match to TRBD1. CDR1 and CDR2 (germline): SGHNT, YYREEE (reference sequence). This CDR3 contains 15 residues. Losses at the gene ends were 0 bases for V and 8 bases for J; bases not matched to a gene: 4. CDR3 sequence reads: CASSLEGQGREKLFF. The CDR3 DNA is TGTGCCAGCAGCTTGGAGGGACAGGGGAGGGAAAAACTGTTTTTT.

The sample holds a few counts of this clone. The chain combines TRBV9 with TRBJ2-7; 12 bases map to TRBD1. CDR3 length: 15 amino acids. The germline gives CDR1 SGDLS, CDR2 YYNGEE. Trimming cost V 0 bases and J 7 bases; bases outside gene matches: 5. The CDR3 DNA is TGTGCCAGCAGCGTAGGTGGGACAGGGGGCTTTGAGCAGTACTTC. It is translated as CASSVGGTGGFEQYF.